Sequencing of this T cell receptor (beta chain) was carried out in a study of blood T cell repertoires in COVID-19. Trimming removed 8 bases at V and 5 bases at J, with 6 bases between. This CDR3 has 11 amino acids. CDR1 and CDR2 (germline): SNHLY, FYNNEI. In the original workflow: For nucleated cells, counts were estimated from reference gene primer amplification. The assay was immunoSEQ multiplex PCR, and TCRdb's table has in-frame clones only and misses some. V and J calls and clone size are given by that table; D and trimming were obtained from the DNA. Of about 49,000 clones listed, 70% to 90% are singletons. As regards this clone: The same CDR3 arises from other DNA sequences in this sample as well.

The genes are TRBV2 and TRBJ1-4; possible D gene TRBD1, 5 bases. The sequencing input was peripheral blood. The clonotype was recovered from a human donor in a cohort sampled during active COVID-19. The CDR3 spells CASRGNEKLFF. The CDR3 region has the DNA TGTGCCAGCCGGGGGAATGAAAAACTGTTTTTT.